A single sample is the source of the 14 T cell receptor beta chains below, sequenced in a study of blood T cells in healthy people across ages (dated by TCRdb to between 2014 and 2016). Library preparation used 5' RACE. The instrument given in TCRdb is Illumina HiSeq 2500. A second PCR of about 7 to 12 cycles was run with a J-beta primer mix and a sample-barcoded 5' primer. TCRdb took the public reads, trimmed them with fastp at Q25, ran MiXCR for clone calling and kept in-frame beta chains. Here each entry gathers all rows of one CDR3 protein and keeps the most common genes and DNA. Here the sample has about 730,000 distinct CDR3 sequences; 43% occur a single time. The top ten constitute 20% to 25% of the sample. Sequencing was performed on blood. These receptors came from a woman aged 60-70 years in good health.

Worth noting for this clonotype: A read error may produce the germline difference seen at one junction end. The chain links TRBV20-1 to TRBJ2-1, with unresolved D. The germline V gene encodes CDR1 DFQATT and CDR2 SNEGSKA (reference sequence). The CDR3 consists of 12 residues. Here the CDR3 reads CSARASYHERFF. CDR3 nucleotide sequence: TGCAGTGCTAGAGCCAGCTACCATGAGCGGTTCTTC.

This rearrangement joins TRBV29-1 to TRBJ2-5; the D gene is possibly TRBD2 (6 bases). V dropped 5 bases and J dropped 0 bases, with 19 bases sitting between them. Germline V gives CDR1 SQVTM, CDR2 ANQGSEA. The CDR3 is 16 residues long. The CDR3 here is CSVRPLGGGYQETQYF. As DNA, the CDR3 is TGCAGCGTTCGACCCCTCGGTGGGGGGTACCAAGAGACCCAGTACTTC.

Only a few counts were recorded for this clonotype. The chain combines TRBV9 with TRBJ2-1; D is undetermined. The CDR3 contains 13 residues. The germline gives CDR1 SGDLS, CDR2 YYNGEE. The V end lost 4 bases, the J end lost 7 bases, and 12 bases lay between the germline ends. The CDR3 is CASSLASQNEQFF. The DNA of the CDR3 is TGTGCCAGCAGCCTTGCCTCGCAAAATGAGCAGTTCTTC.

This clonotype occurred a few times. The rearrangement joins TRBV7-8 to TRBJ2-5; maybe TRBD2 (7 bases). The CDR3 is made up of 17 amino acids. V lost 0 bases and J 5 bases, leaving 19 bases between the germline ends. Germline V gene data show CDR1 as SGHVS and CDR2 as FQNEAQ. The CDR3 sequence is CASSLAGGRPLFETQYF. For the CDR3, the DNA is TGTGCCAGCAGCTTAGCGGGGGGGCGGCCTCTCTTCGAGACCCAGTACTTC.

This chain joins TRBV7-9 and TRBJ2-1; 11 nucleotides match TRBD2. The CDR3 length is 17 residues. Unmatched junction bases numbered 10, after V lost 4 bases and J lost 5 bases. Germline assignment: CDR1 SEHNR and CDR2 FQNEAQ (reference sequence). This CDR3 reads CASSSPTSGIRNNEQFF. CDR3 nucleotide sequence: TGTGCCAGCAGCTCCCCGACTAGCGGGATTAGAAACAATGAGCAGTTCTTC.

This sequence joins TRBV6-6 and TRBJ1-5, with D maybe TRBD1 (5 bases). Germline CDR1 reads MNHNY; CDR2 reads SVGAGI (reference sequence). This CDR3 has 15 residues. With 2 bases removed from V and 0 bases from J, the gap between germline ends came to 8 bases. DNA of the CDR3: TGTGCCAGCAGTTACGGAGGGGATAGCAATCAGCCCCAGCATTTT. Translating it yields CASSYGGDSNQPQHF.

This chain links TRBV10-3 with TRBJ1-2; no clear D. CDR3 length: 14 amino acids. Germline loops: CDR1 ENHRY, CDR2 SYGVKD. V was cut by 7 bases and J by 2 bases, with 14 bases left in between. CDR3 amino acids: CAINRSRNNYGYTF. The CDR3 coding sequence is TGTGCCATCAATCGGTCCAGAAACAACTATGGCTACACCTTC.

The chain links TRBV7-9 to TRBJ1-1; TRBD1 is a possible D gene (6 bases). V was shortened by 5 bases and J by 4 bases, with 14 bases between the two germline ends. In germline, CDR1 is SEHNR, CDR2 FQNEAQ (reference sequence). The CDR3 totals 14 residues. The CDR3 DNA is TGTGCCAGCAGCCCACCGGGGACATCCACTGAAGCTTTCTTT. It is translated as CASSPPGTSTEAFF.

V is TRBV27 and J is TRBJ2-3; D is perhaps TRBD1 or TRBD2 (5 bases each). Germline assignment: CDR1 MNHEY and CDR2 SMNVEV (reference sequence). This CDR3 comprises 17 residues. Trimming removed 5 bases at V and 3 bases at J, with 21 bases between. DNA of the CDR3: TGTGCCAGCAGTCTCGGGCCGGGACCACACAGAACAGATACGCAGTATTTT. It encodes CASSLGPGPHRTDTQYF.

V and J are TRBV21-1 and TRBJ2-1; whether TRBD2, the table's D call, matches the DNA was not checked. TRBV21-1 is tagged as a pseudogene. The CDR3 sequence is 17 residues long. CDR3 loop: CASSKARTSGSRNEQFF. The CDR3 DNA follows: TGTGCCAGCAGCAAAGCTAGGACTAGCGGGAGTCGTAATGAGCAGTTCTTC.

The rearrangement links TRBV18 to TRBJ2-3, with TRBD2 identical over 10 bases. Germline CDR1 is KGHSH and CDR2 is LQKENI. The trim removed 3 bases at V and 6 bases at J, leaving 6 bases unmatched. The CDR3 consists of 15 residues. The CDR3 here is CASSPLAGARDTQYF. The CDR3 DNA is TGTGCCAGCTCACCCCTAGCGGGGGCCCGTGATACGCAGTATTTT.

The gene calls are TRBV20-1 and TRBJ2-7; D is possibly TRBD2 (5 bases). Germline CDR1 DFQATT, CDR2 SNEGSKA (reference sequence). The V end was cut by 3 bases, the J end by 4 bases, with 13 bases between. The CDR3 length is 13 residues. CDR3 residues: CSASRGNAYEQYF. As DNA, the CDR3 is TGCAGTGCTAGTCGAGGGAATGCGTACGAGCAGTACTTC.

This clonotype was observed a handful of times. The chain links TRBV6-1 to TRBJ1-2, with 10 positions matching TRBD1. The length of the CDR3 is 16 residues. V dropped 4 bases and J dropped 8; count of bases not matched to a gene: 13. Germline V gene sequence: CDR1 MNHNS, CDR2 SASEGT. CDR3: CASSGDRGFLLGGYTF. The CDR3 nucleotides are TGTGCCAGCAGTGGGGACAGGGGATTTTTGTTGGGGGGCTACACCTTC.

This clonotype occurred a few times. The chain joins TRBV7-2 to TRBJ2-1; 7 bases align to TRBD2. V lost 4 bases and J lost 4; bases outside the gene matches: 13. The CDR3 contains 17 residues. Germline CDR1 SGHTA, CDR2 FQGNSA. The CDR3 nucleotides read TGTGCCAGCAGCTCAACCCCCCTTGCGGGAGCGTACAATGAGCAGTTCTTC. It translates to CASSSTPLAGAYNEQFF.